The table lists the clone carrying this T cell receptor (beta chain) with a few counts. Its antigen is unknown. There are 16 residues in the CDR3. CDR1 is SEHNR, CDR2 FQNEAQ, per germline (reference sequence). With 1 base clipped from V and 5 bases from J, the junction kept 5 bases outside the gene matches. At collection, donors were nominally healthy, but unrecorded immune exposures were probable. PCR primers comprised 60 Vbeta and 13 Jbeta primers. Methods used by the authors: Later, some 75 million unique TCR beta chains were counted in an analysis, and roughly 11 million of them were shared. TCRdb keeps only in-frame clones here, not all; method: immunoSEQ multiplex PCR. The V and J calls and clone size come from that table; D and trimming were worked out from the DNA. The sample lists fewer than 130,000 clones; roughly 85% were seen once. The data are from a study of cytomegalovirus exposure and HLA in healthy donors. Looking at the study overall: For the roughly 400 genotyped donors, over 80% fell within the Caucasian-associated ancestry cluster. Whole-study results and caveats: Many donors carried some public TCRs, although rarity characterized most TCR sequences.

Sequenced material: PBMCs. The chain uses TRBV7-9 and TRBJ2-1, with 10 positions matching TRBD2. The sequence was collected from a woman aged 40-49 years in good health and CMV-seronegative. The CDR3 here is CASSLDGLAEHNEQFF. The DNA of the CDR3 is TGTGCCAGCAGCTTAGACGGACTAGCGGAGCACAATGAGCAGTTCTTC. The whole variable domain, filled in from reference TRBV7-9 and TRBJ2-1, reads DTGVSQNPRHKITKRGQNVTFRCDPISEHNRLYWYRQTLGQGPEFLTYFQNEAQLEKSRLLSDRFSAERPKGSFSTLEIQRTEQGDSAMYLCASSLDGLAEHNEQFFGPGTRLTVL.